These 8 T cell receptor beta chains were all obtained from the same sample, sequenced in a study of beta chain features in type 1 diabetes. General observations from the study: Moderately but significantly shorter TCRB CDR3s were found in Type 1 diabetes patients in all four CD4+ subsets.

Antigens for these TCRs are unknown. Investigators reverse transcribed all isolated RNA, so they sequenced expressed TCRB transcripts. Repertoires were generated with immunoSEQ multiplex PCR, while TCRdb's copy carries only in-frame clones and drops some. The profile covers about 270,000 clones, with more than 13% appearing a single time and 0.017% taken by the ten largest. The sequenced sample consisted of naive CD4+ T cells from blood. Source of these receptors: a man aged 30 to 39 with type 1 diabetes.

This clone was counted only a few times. The CDR3 is CASSPGLAVSSYEQYF. CDR3 sequence (DNA): TGCGCCAGCAGCCCAGGACTAGCGGTGAGCTCCTACGAGCAGTACTTC. This chain connects TRBV5-1 to TRBJ2-7; 10 positions agree with TRBD2. V lost 4 bases and J lost 0; bases outside the gene matches: 7. This CDR3 region has 16 residues. The germline V gene has CDR1 SGHRS and CDR2 YFSETQ.

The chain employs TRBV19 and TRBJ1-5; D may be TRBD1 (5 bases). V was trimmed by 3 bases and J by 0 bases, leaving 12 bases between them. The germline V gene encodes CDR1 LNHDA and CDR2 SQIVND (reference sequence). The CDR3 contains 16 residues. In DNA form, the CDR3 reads TGTGCCAGTAGTATGGGGCAGGTTTATAGCAATCAGCCCCAGCATTTT. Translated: CASSMGQVYSNQPQHF.

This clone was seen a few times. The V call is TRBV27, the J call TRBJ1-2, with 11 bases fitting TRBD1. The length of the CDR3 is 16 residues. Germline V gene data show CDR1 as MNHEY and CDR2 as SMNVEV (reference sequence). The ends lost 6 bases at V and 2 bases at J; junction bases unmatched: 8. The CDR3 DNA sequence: TGTGCCAGCAGCCGGACAGGGGGCTACCTCAACTATGGCTACACCTTC. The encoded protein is CASSRTGGYLNYGYTF.

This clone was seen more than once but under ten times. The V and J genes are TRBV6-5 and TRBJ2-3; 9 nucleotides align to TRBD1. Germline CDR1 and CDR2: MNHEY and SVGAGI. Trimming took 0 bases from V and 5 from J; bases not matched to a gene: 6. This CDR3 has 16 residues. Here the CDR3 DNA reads TGTGCCAGCAGTTACTCGTCGGGACAGGGTGTAGATACGCAGTATTTT. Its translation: CASSYSSGQGVDTQYF.

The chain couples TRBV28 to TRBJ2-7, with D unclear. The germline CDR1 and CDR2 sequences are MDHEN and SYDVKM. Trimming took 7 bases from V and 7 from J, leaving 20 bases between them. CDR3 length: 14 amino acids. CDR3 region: CASTQEYTAGEQYF. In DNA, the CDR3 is TGTGCCAGCACACAAGAGTACACGGCCGGGGAGCAGTACTTC.

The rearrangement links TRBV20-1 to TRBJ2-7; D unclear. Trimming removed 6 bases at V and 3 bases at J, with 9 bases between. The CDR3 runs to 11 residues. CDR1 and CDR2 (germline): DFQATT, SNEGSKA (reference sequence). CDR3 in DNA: TGCAGTGCCCATCTACTCTACGAGCAGTACTTC. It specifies CSAHLLYEQYF.

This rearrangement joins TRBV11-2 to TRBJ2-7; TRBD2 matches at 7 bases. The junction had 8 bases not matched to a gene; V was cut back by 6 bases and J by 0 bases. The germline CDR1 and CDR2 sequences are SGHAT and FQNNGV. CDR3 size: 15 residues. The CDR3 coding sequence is TGTGCCAGCAGACCCTGGGGGGGTTCCTCCTACGAGCAGTACTTC. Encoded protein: CASRPWGGSSYEQYF.

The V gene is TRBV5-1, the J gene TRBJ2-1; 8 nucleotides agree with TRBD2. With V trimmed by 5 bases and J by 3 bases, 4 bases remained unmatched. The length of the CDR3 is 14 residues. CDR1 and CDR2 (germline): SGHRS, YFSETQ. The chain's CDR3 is CASSSREVYNEQFF. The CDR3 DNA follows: TGCGCCAGCAGTTCGCGGGAGGTCTACAATGAGCAGTTCTTC.